This T cell receptor (beta chain) was documented in a study of blood T cell repertoires in COVID-19. About the study: Researchers got acute and convalescent COVID-19 samples from the United States, Italy and Spain. Sample material is recorded as cDNA or gDNA derived from T cells, B-cell-depleted T cells, or PBMCs.

Original methodology: It was from reference gene primer amplification that nucleated cell counts were estimated. Clones were read by immunoSEQ multiplex PCR, and TCRdb kept only the in-frame ones, dropping some. That table supplies the V and J calls and clone size; D and trimming were determined from the DNA. The table has about 130,000 clones, around 83% seen once; the top ten hold 8.5% to 10%. This clone was seen a single time. This CDR3 comprises 16 residues. Germline V gene sequence: CDR1 KGHDR, CDR2 SFDVKD. Trimming at V came to 0 bases and at J to 8 bases, leaving 6 bases not matched to a gene. The sequencing sample was made of peripheral blood. The clonotype originates from a man aged 35 to 55 with active or convalescent COVID-19. This chain joins TRBV24-1 and TRBJ1-4; 9 bases map to TRBD1. The CDR3 DNA sequence: TGTGCCACCAGTGATTTGGCGGGACAGGGCCAAGAAAAACTGTTTTTT. This encodes CATSDLAGQGQEKLFF.